The 29 T cell receptor beta chains below were found in one sample sequenced in a study of blood T cells in healthy people across ages. With a J-beta primer mix and a sample-barcoded 5' primer, a second PCR ran about 7 to 12 cycles. MiXCR was run by TCRdb on the 5' RACE reads, yielding one entry per CDR3 protein. The sample contains 500,000 to 600,000 distinct CDR3 sequences, approximately 30% of which appear only once. The sequencing sample was made of blood. These receptor sequences come from a woman between 65 and 79 years old in good health.

This clonotype occurred a few times. The chain links TRBV12-3 or TRBV12-4 to TRBJ2-2, with D possibly called TRBD1 or TRBD2 (5 bases each). This CDR3 region has 14 residues. Trimming left V 4 bases short and J 5 bases short, with 11 bases between. As DNA, the CDR3 is TGTGCCAGCAGTTCAAATGGGGGTACCGGGGAGCTGTTTTTT. It translates to CASSSNGGTGELFF.

The chain uses TRBV6-1 and TRBJ1-2; D gene ambiguous. V lost 3 bases to trimming and J lost 3 bases, with 8 bases between them. The CDR3 covers 13 residues. Germline loops: CDR1 MNHNS, CDR2 SASEGT. CDR3 in amino acids: CASSEVVHYGYTF. CDR3 DNA: TGTGCCAGCAGTGAGGTGGTCCACTATGGCTACACCTTC.

Comment on this clonotype: The conserved phenylalanine or tryptophan normally closing the CDR3 is absent here, so this likely arose from a read error. The chain combines TRBV7-2 with TRBJ1-6; D gene unclear. CDR1 and CDR2 (germline): SGHTA, FQGNSA. The V and J ends lost 6 bases and 7 bases respectively, with 19 bases between them. There are 16 residues in the CDR3. The CDR3 loop reads CASRGQAEHANSPLHV. In nucleotides, the CDR3 is TGTGCCAGCAGGGGTCAAGCAGAGCACGCCAATTCACCCCTCCACGTT.

This clonotype was picked up a small number of times. V and J are TRBV3-1 and TRBJ1-1, with D perhaps TRBD1 (5 bases). Trimming removed 4 bases at V and 7 bases at J, with 10 bases between. CDR3 length: 12 amino acids. Germline V gene data show CDR1 as LGHDT and CDR2 as YNNKEL (reference sequence). The DNA for the CDR3 is TGTGCCAGCAGCCGAGGGGCTCTTGAAGCTTTCTTT. This sequence encodes CASSRGALEAFF. The full variable domain, rest sourced from reference TRBV3-1 and TRBJ1-1, is DTAVSQTPKYLVTQMGNDKSIKCEQNLGHDTMYWYKQDSKKFLKIMFSYNNKELIINETVPNRFSPKSPDKAHLNLHINSLELGDSAVYFCASSRGALEAFFGQGTRLTVV.

A word on this clonotype: One end of the junction fails to match germline, which may point to a read error. The V and J genes are TRBV12-3 or TRBV12-4 and TRBJ2-3; tentatively, D is TRBD2 (7 bases). The CDR3 spans 14 residues. CDR3 DNA sequence: TGTGCCAGCAAGCGGGGAGTGGGGGCAGATACGGAGTATTTT. Translating it yields CASKRGVGADTEYF.

In its sample, this clonotype was seen a few times. V is TRBV19 and J is TRBJ1-1; 7 bases map to TRBD1. Germline V gene lookup returns CDR1 LNHDA and CDR2 SQIVND (reference sequence). After removal of 5 bases from V and 8 bases from J, the junction contained 5 bases not matched to a gene. The CDR3 has 12 amino acids. The CDR3 nucleotides read TGTGCCAGTAGTCCAAGGACAGGAGAAGCTTTCTTT. This sequence encodes CASSPRTGEAFF. The full variable domain, its missing parts supplied by reference TRBV19 and TRBJ1-1, is DGGITQSPKYLFRKEGQNVTLSCEQNLNHDAMYWYRQDPGQGLRLIYYSQIVNDFQKGDIAEGYSVSREKKESFPLTVTSAQKNPTAFYLCASSPRTGEAFFGQGTRLTVV.

The chain is built from TRBV20-1 and TRBJ2-5; the D gene could be TRBD1 or TRBD2 (5 bases each). CDR3 length equals 15 residues. V was cut by 5 bases and J by 1 base, with 17 bases left in between. Germline V gives CDR1 DFQATT, CDR2 SNEGSKA (reference sequence). The CDR3 DNA is TGCAGTGCTCGGGGCAGGGAGAGCTCCCAAGAGACCCAGTACTTC. It translates to CSARGRESSQETQYF.

This clonotype was observed a handful of times. The chain couples TRBV5-1 to TRBJ1-4; a weak D match, TRBD1 (5 bases). The CDR3 sequence is 15 residues long. V lost 0 bases, J lost 2 bases, and 8 bases lay in between. Germline V gene sequence: CDR1 SGHRS, CDR2 YFSETQ. The CDR3 DNA is TGCGCCAGCAGCTTGGGTGCAGGGACTAATGAAAAACTGTTTTTT. Protein: CASSLGAGTNEKLFF.

The chain links TRBV30 to TRBJ1-2; D not resolved. Germline V lookup: CDR1 GTSNPN, CDR2 SVGIG (reference sequence). Trimming took off 4 bases at V and 4 bases at J, with 4 bases between the two ends. This CDR3 is 10 amino acids long. The CDR3 is CAWTLYGYTF. As DNA, the CDR3 is TGTGCCTGGACTCTCTATGGCTACACCTTC.

This clonotype was picked up a small number of times. The chain has TRBV18 and TRBJ2-1; 11 positions agree with TRBD1. The J call may be faulty, since TRBJ2-7 better matches the DNA end. CDR3 length: 15 residues. Germline CDR1 is KGHSH and CDR2 is LQKENI. CDR3 sequence (DNA): TGTGCCAGCTCACGGACAGGGGGCGGAAACTACGAGCAGTACTTC. Translation: CASSRTGGGNYEQYF.

A few counts support this clonotype. The chain employs TRBV7-2 and TRBJ1-2, with 8 nucleotides matching TRBD1. The CDR3 consists of 15 residues. CDR1 is SGHTA, CDR2 FQGNSA, per germline. Trimming removed 7 bases from V and 1 base from J; junction bases left unmatched: 8. The CDR3: CASNPTGGNNYGYTF. For the CDR3, the DNA is TGTGCCAGCAACCCAACAGGGGGAAATAACTATGGCTACACCTTC.

Concerning this clonotype itself: One junction end disagrees with the germline gene, perhaps due to a read error. V is TRBV7-3 and J is TRBJ2-3; D remains unclear. The CDR3 has 13 amino acids. Germline assignment: CDR1 SGHTA and CDR2 FQGTGA. In DNA, the CDR3 is TGTGCCGGCAGCCAAACAAGAACAGATACGCAGTATTTT. Encoded protein: CAGSQTRTDTQYF.

In this sample, this clonotype turned up a few times. The gene calls are TRBV13 and TRBJ1-2; D remains unclear. CDR1 and CDR2 (germline): PRHDT, FYEKMQ (reference sequence). V was shortened by 5 bases and J by 2 bases, with 15 bases between the two germline ends. The CDR3 extends over 15 amino acids. This CDR3 is CASSQKRSLNYGYTF. The DNA of the CDR3 is TGTGCCAGCAGCCAGAAGAGGTCATTAAACTATGGCTACACCTTC.

This clonotype has just a few counts. The chain couples TRBV6-1 to TRBJ2-2; TRBD1 matches at 9 bases. The CDR3 sequence is 15 residues long. Germline V gives CDR1 MNHNS, CDR2 SASEGT. J lost 9 bases, V lost 6 bases, and 11 bases had no gene match. The CDR3 DNA is TGTGCCAGCAGCGGCGACGGGACAGGGATCCGGGAGCTGTTTTTT. Amino acid sequence: CASSGDGTGIRELFF.

This clonotype has ten or more counts. The chain has TRBV7-2 and TRBJ2-1; 9 bases agree with TRBD2. The germline V gene encodes CDR1 SGHTA and CDR2 FQGNSA. This CDR3 has 14 residues. Trimming removed 7 bases from V and 7 bases from J; junction bases left unmatched: 8. The CDR3 sequence: CASNFGLAGNEQFF. In DNA, the CDR3 is TGTGCCAGCAACTTTGGGCTAGCGGGAAATGAGCAGTTCTTC.

The sample holds a few counts of this clonotype. The V and J genes are TRBV20-1 and TRBJ2-3; D is ambiguous. CDR3 length: 13 residues. V was pared by 5 bases and J by 0 bases, with 9 bases between. Germline V gene lookup returns CDR1 DFQATT and CDR2 SNEGSKA (reference sequence). The DNA for the CDR3 is TGCAGTGCTGACGGTCCTAGCACAGATACGCAGTATTTT. Encoded protein: CSADGPSTDTQYF.

This clonotype was seen a few times. This chain links TRBV29-1 with TRBJ2-3; D gene ambiguous. CDR3 length: 12 amino acids. Germline CDR1 SQVTM, CDR2 ANQGSEA. Between the trimmed V and J ends, which lost 6 bases and 3 bases, there was a span of 10 bases. In DNA, the CDR3 is TGCAGCGTCCAAAGACAAACAGATACGCAGTATTTT. Translated, it gives CSVQRQTDTQYF.

This clonotype appeared a few times. This rearrangement joins TRBV20-1 to TRBJ2-5, with 11 positions matching TRBD1. CDR3 length: 14 amino acids. After removal of 5 bases from V and 12 bases from J, the junction contained 14 bases not matched to a gene. CDR1 is DFQATT and CDR2 is SNEGSKA in the germline V gene (reference sequence). As DNA, the CDR3 is TGCAGTGCTGCGTTACCCGGGACAGGGGGGCGGGAGTACTTC. It yields the protein CSAALPGTGGREYF.

The chain is built from TRBV6-6 and TRBJ2-1, with D perhaps TRBD2 (6 bases). CDR1 is MNHNY and CDR2 is SVGAGI in the germline V gene (reference sequence). Trimming left V 2 bases short and J 1 base short, with 6 bases between. This CDR3 region has 14 residues. DNA of the CDR3: TGTGCCAGCAGTTACGCGGGGTCCTACAATGAGCAGTTCTTC. It encodes CASSYAGSYNEQFF.

The V gene is TRBV20-1, the J gene TRBJ1-5; D might be TRBD1 (6 bases). The CDR3 is 12 residues long. Germline CDR1 is DFQATT and CDR2 is SNEGSKA (reference sequence). V gave up 6 bases and J gave up 6 bases, with 12 bases separating them. Here the CDR3 DNA reads TGCAGTGCCTACAGGGTGGGTCAGCCCCAGCATTTT. The encoded protein is CSAYRVGQPQHF.

The V and J genes are TRBV9 and TRBJ1-1, with D hard to call. V shed 0 bases and J shed 4 bases, with 4 bases lying between them. Germline V gene sequence: CDR1 SGDLS, CDR2 YYNGEE. The CDR3 length is 12 residues. This CDR3 is CASSVDGTEAFF. CDR3 nucleotide sequence: TGTGCCAGCAGCGTAGACGGCACTGAAGCTTTCTTT.

V usage is TRBV7-2 and J usage is TRBJ1-6; maybe TRBD1 (5 bases). With 3 bases removed from V and 7 bases from J, the gap between germline ends came to 10 bases. This CDR3 has 14 residues. Germline values: CDR1 SGHTA, CDR2 FQGNSA. The chain's CDR3 is CASSFAPGNSPLHF. As DNA, the CDR3 is TGTGCCAGCAGCTTTGCCCCAGGGAATTCACCCCTCCACTTT.

The chain carries TRBV6-1 and TRBJ2-6; maybe TRBD1 (6 bases). This CDR3 has 17 residues. Germline lookup yields CDR1 MNHNS and CDR2 SASEGT. Between the trimmed V and J ends, which lost 2 bases and 3 bases, there was a span of 14 bases. CDR3 sequence (DNA): TGTGCCAGCAGTGAAAGGCCAGGGGCGCATGGGGCCAACGTCCTGACTTTC. As protein: CASSERPGAHGANVLTF.

The chain is built from TRBV5-1 and TRBJ2-5; 10 bases are a match to TRBD2. Germline CDR1 SGHRS, CDR2 YFSETQ. The CDR3 loop spans 16 amino acids. The V gene end was trimmed by 3 bases and the J gene end by 7 bases; junction bases not matched to a gene: 12. CDR3 nucleotide sequence: TGCGCCAGCAGCTCCGAACTAGCGGGGACGGGTGGGACCCAGTACTTC. Amino acid sequence: CASSSELAGTGGTQYF.

This clonotype was counted only a few times. The J gene is TRBJ1-4, the V gene TRBV10-3; D is undetermined. The germline CDR1 and CDR2 sequences are ENHRY and SYGVKD. The V gene lost 10 bases and the J gene lost 0 bases, with 12 bases spanning the gap. CDR3 length: 14 amino acids. The CDR3 nucleotides read TGTGCCAGCTCCTCCATGGCAACTAATGAAAAACTGTTTTTT. Encoded protein: CASSSMATNEKLFF.

The V call is TRBV4-3, the J call TRBJ2-7; D is unclear. There are 15 residues in the CDR3. Germline CDR1 is LGHNA and CDR2 is YSLEER. Deletions cut 0 bases from V and 2 bases from J, with 11 bases between. The CDR3 protein is CASSQDLARTYEQYF. The CDR3 DNA follows: TGCGCCAGCAGCCAAGATCTTGCCAGGACCTACGAGCAGTACTTC.

This clonotype turned up a few times. V gene TRBV5-1 combines with J gene TRBJ2-1; D might be TRBD1 or TRBD2, each matching 5 bases. TRBJ2-5 matches the DNA end more closely, so the J call is doubtful. CDR1 and CDR2 from the germline V gene are SGHRS and YFSETQ. The CDR3 is 14 residues long. For the CDR3, the DNA is TGCGCCAGCAGCTGGGACGGATATCAAGAGACCCAGTACTTC. Translation gives CASSWDGYQETQYF.

This clonotype has only a few counts. This chain uses TRBV3-1 with TRBJ1-5, with D uncertain. The CDR3 loop spans 14 amino acids. Germline assignment: CDR1 LGHDT and CDR2 YNNKEL (reference sequence). The ends were cut back, 1 base at V and 3 bases at J, with 7 bases in the middle. The CDR3 loop reads CASSQGTNNQPQHF. CDR3 nucleotides: TGTGCCAGCAGCCAAGGGACGAACAATCAGCCCCAGCATTTT. The whole variable domain, remainder taken from reference TRBV3-1 and TRBJ1-5, is DTAVSQTPKYLVTQMGNDKSIKCEQNLGHDTMYWYKQDSKKFLKIMFSYNNKELIINETVPNRFSPKSPDKAHLNLHINSLELGDSAVYFCASSQGTNNQPQHFGDGTRLSIL.

The table lists this clonotype with a few counts. Mismatch with germline at one junction end may stem from a read error. V is TRBV7-9 and J is TRBJ1-1, with 7 bases aligning to TRBD1. The CDR3 runs to 13 residues. Per the germline V gene, CDR1 is SEHNR and CDR2 is FQNEAQ (reference sequence). The CDR3 sequence is CASGDRENAEAFF. The CDR3 DNA follows: TGTGCCAGCGGGGACAGAGAGAACGCTGAAGCTTTCTTT.